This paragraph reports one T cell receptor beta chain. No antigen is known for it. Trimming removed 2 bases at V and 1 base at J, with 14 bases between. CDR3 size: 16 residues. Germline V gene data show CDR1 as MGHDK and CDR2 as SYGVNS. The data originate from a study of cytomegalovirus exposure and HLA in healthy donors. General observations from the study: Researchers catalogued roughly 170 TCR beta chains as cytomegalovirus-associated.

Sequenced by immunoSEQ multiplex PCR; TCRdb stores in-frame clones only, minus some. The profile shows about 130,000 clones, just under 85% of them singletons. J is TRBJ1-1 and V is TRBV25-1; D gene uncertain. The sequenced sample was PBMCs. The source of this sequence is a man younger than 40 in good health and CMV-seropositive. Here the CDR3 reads CASSEIPRRKNTEAFF. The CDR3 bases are TGTGCCAGCAGTGAAATTCCTAGGAGGAAGAACACTGAAGCTTTCTTT. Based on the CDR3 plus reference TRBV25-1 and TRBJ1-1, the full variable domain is EADIYQTPRYLVIGTGKKITLECSQTMGHDKMYWYQQDPGMELHLIHYSYGVNSTEKGDLSSESTVSRIRTEHFPLTLESARPSHTSQYLCASSEIPRRKNTEAFFGQGTRLTVV.